This T cell receptor (beta chain) emerged from a study of cytomegalovirus exposure and HLA in healthy donors. Across the study: The same platform as the roughly 630 first-cohort repertoires was used for the 100 to 150 validation repertoires, a later analysis reported.

Only one count was recorded for this clone. Its specificity is unknown. Overall study findings and caveats: The finding came from a later analysis; first-cohort TCR clusters tended to co-occur in the roughly 120 validation repertoires. High sensitivity and specificity were reportedly achieved when the classifier diagnosed cytomegalovirus status. The study recorded 150 to 200 TCR beta chains that were cytomegalovirus-associated.

Here immunoSEQ multiplex PCR was the method, and the copy in TCRdb shows in-frame clones only, minus some. The table lists around 160,000 clones, 88% of them singletons. Germline V gives CDR1 SEHNR, CDR2 FQNEAQ (reference sequence). With V trimmed by 7 bases and J by 4 bases, 12 bases remained unmatched. CDR3 length equals 17 residues. The sample consisted of PBMCs. The chain couples TRBV7-9 to TRBJ2-2, with 10 bases aligning to TRBD1. This sequence was found in a man younger than 35 in good health and CMV-seronegative. CDR3 in DNA: TGTGCCAGCACAAAACTCTGGACAGGGGGTTTCACCGGGGAGCTGTTTTTT. Translation: CASTKLWTGGFTGELFF. Full variable domain (rest looked up from reference TRBV7-9 and TRBJ2-2): DTGVSQNPRHKITKRGQNVTFRCDPISEHNRLYWYRQTLGQGPEFLTYFQNEAQLEKSRLLSDRFSAERPKGSFSTLEIQRTEQGDSAMYLCASTKLWTGGFTGELFFGEGSRLTVL.